The T cell receptor (beta chain) under discussion was sequenced for a study of vaccination effects on CD4 cells after COVID-19. Measured with immunoSEQ multiplex PCR; TCRdb has only the in-frame clones, and not every one. The sample lists about 79,000 clones; around 76% were seen once. Prior to sequencing, the ViraFEST assay stimulated PBMC with viral peptide pools, which expanded the antigen-specific CD4+ T cells. The culture ran for approximately 9 days before CD4+ T cells were isolated. Study-wide findings and caveats: Late post-vaccination, clones induced by infection and those induced by vaccine underwent marked clonal contraction.

This clone was seen a handful of times. Antigen specificity is unknown. CDR1 MDHEN and CDR2 SYDVKM come from the germline V gene. V was clipped by 6 bases and J by 2 bases, with 21 bases between them. This CDR3 contains 17 residues. This specimen consisted of CD4+ T cells from PBMCs cultured with HCoV-229E spike peptides, obtained before COVID-19 vaccination. This chain connects TRBV28 to TRBJ2-3, with D possibly being TRBD2 (6 bases). The source of this sequence is a human donor who received a COVID-19 vaccine. CDR3 region: CASRTRKAGRPTDTQYF. DNA of the CDR3: TGTGCCAGCAGGACCAGAAAGGCAGGGAGGCCCACAGATACGCAGTATTTT.